The 5 T cell receptor beta chains given below trace back to one sample, sequenced in a study of blood T cell repertoires in COVID-19. Method: immunoSEQ multiplex PCR; TCRdb's copy keeps in-frame clones and lacks some. The sample records 70,000 to 95,000 clones, more than 70% being singletons. What was sequenced was peripheral blood. These receptor sequences come from a man aged 45 to 65 with COVID-19, enrolled during active disease.

On this clone itself: At one end the junction does not follow the germline gene, possibly because of a read error. This chain connects TRBV7-7 to TRBJ2-7, with D perhaps TRBD2 (7 bases). Germline V gives CDR1 SSHAT, CDR2 FNYEAQ (reference sequence). The CDR3 extends over 16 amino acids. In nucleotides, the CDR3 is TGTGCTAGCAGCCCTAGTTGGCAGGGGAGGGGTGGTGAGCAGTACTTC. It codes for CASSPSWQGRGGEQYF.

The chain joins TRBV7-3 to TRBJ2-3, with a possible D match to TRBD2 (6 bases). Germline loops: CDR1 SGHTA, CDR2 FQGTGA. With 5 bases removed from V and 4 bases from J, the gap between germline ends came to 10 bases. This CDR3 has 13 residues. CDR3 protein: CASSIRDSDTQYF. The CDR3 region has the DNA TGTGCCAGCAGCATACGGGACTCAGATACGCAGTATTTT.

The rearrangement joins TRBV10-3 to TRBJ1-1, with a possible D match to TRBD1 (5 bases). V was trimmed by 0 bases and J by 6 bases, leaving 20 bases between them. In germline, CDR1 is ENHRY, CDR2 SYGVKD. CDR3 length: 17 residues. This chain's CDR3 is CAISESTFTGGAAEAFF. The CDR3 bases are TGTGCCATCAGTGAGTCGACCTTTACAGGTGGGGCGGCTGAAGCTTTCTTT.

This chain links TRBV5-1 with TRBJ2-1; D is possibly TRBD2 (6 bases). The CDR3 has 16 amino acids. CDR1 and CDR2 from the germline V gene are SGHRS and YFSETQ. Trimming took off 4 bases at V and 6 bases at J, with 20 bases between the two ends. In DNA, the CDR3 is TGCGCCAGCAGCCCCCTCCCTGGCGGGGAGAGCAATGAGCAGTTCTTC. Amino acid sequence: CASSPLPGGESNEQFF.

The rearrangement joins TRBV4-3 to TRBJ1-6; no reliable D call. Germline assignment: CDR1 LGHNA and CDR2 YSLEER. The CDR3 covers 14 residues. V lost 1 base to trimming and J lost 9 bases, with 10 bases between them. This CDR3 reads CASSQVGGASPLHF. The CDR3, as DNA: TGCGCCAGCAGCCAAGTCGGCGGAGCTTCACCCCTCCACTTT.